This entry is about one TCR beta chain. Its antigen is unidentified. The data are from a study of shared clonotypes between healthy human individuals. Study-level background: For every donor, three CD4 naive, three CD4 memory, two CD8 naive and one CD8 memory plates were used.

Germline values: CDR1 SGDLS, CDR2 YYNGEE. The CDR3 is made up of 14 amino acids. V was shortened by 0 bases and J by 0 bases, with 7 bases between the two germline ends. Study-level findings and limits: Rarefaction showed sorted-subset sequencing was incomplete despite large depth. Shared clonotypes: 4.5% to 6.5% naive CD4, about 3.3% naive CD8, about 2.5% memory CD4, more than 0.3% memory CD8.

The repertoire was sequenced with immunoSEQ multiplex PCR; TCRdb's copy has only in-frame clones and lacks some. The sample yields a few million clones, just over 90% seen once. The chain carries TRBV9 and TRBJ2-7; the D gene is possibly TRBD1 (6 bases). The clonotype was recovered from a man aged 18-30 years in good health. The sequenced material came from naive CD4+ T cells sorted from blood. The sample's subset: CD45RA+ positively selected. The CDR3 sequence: CASSVADSSYEQYF. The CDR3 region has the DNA TGTGCCAGCAGCGTAGCGGACAGCTCCTACGAGCAGTACTTC.